A selection of T cell receptor beta chains follows, all from one sample in a study of T cell responses to AZD1222 COVID-19 vaccine. Some clones are missing from TCRdb's copy, which holds only in-frame ones; the method was immunoSEQ multiplex PCR. The data contain about 68,000 clones, 70% to 90% of them singletons. The input for sequencing was peripheral blood, taken on day 0 of AZD1222 vaccination. Source of these receptors: an adult in good health. The CDR3 runs from the conserved cysteine through the conserved F or W. Each record gives: CDR3 protein, V gene, D gene. D genes are given only for firm matches.

CDR3 protein: CASSLTGSRETQYF; V gene: TRBV5-1; D gene: -
CDR3 protein: CASSDTRYTQYF; V gene: TRBV25-1; D gene: -
CDR3 protein: CASSPRLAENTGELFF; V gene: TRBV9; D gene: TRBD2
CDR3 protein: CASRVNTEAFF; V gene: TRBV28; D gene: -
CDR3 protein: CASSEEGNYGYTF; V gene: TRBV10-2; D gene: -
CDR3 protein: CASSIGGTPATDTQYF; V gene: TRBV19; D gene: -
CDR3 protein: CASSPLRTPGRGLWTRGYNEQFF; V gene: TRBV19; D gene: TRBD2
CDR3 protein: CASSTGQGAPGNTIYF; V gene: TRBV9; D gene: TRBD1
CDR3 protein: CATSDPAGYNEQFF; V gene: TRBV24-1; D gene: -
CDR3 protein: CASSLNRTPGEAFF; V gene: TRBV28; D gene: -
CDR3 protein: CATLGGADTGELFF; V gene: TRBV10-3; D gene: -
CDR3 protein: CASSQAPPANTEAFF; V gene: TRBV7-6; D gene: -
CDR3 protein: CASRRTFSAYEQYF; V gene: TRBV7-2; D gene: -
CDR3 protein: CASSRTGDPGYTF; V gene: TRBV18; D gene: TRBD1
CDR3 protein: CASSETGGNQPQHF; V gene: TRBV25-1; D gene: TRBD1
CDR3 protein: CASTAGTGGLNVLTF; V gene: TRBV28; D gene: TRBD1
CDR3 protein: CASQGPRETQYF; V gene: TRBV5-5; D gene: -
CDR3 protein: CASSLERGETQYF; V gene: TRBV7-2; D gene: -
CDR3 protein: CASTLDRGSYEQYF; V gene: TRBV2; D gene: TRBD1
CDR3 protein: CASSIQGVGELFF; V gene: TRBV7-8; D gene: -
CDR3 protein: CASSQDLGGIQPQHF; V gene: TRBV4-2; D gene: -
CDR3 protein: CASSQGDRGSDNYGYTF; V gene: TRBV3-1/TRBV3-2; D gene: TRBD1
CDR3 protein: CASSLEGSEGGYTF; V gene: TRBV7-9; D gene: -
CDR3 protein: CASSPNRNVYSNQPQHF; V gene: TRBV18; D gene: -
CDR3 protein: CASSHRLASLYEQYF; V gene: TRBV3-1/TRBV3-2; D gene: TRBD2
CDR3 protein: CASRTSGTGGKLFF; V gene: TRBV28; D gene: TRBD1
CDR3 protein: CAWRHRSPPTNEKLFF; V gene: TRBV30; D gene: -
CDR3 protein: CASSPHRGTYNEQFF; V gene: TRBV9; D gene: TRBD1
CDR3 protein: CASSLGTGSNEQFF; V gene: TRBV27; D gene: -